A single sample gave rise to the 12 T cell receptor beta chains below, sequenced in a study of OX40 agonist ivuxolimab in advanced cancers. Here immunoSEQ multiplex PCR was the method, and the copy in TCRdb shows in-frame clones only, minus some. The data contain some 30,000 clones, roughly 68% of them singletons. Source: CD4+ or CD8+ T cells sorted from blood, taken in a trial of the OX40 agonist ivuxolimab. All receptors derive from an adult with an advanced solid tumor such as melanoma, head and neck, liver or kidney cancer.

The chain combines TRBV6-6 with TRBJ2-7; D gene uncertain. Looked up from germline, CDR1 is MNHNY and CDR2 is SVGAGI (reference sequence). This CDR3 is built from 13 residues. V lost 3 bases to trimming and J lost 3 bases, with 9 bases between them. CDR3 DNA: TGTGCCAGCAGTTATGACGGTAACTACGAGCAGTACTTC. Translation: CASSYDGNYEQYF.

The chain recombines TRBV12-5 with TRBJ2-7; D call uncertain. The CDR3 runs to 12 residues. V gave up 2 bases and J gave up 2 bases, with 4 bases separating them. Germline V lookup: CDR1 LGHNT, CDR2 FRNRAP. In nucleotides, the CDR3 is TGTGCTAGTGGTTTGAATACCTACGAGCAGTACTTC. As protein: CASGLNTYEQYF.

The chain combines TRBV10-2 with TRBJ2-3; the match to TRBD2 covers 14 bases. Germline lookup yields CDR1 WSHSY and CDR2 SAAADI. The CDR3 sequence is 15 residues long. V was clipped by 6 bases and J by 8 bases; unmatched bases: 7. Here the CDR3 reads CASSATSGGAFTQYF. CDR3 sequence (DNA): TGCGCCAGCAGCGCGACTAGCGGGGGGGCTTTTACGCAGTATTTT.

The CDR3 sequence is CASSFSGQGGSYNSPLHF. The CDR3 DNA follows: TGTGCCAGCAGCTTTTCAGGGCAGGGTGGGTCCTATAATTCACCCCTCCACTTT. The rearrangement uses TRBV5-5 and TRBJ1-6; D is possibly TRBD1 (5 bases). The CDR3 covers 18 residues. V lost 2 bases and J 1 base, leaving 16 bases between the germline ends. CDR1 SGHKS and CDR2 YYEKEE come from the germline V gene (reference sequence).

The table lists this clone with a few counts. The chain has TRBV21-1 and TRBJ2-3. TRBV21-1 represents a pseudogene. The CDR3 runs to 14 residues. The CDR3 sequence: CARGYGASTDTQYF. The CDR3 region has the DNA TGTGCCAGAGGTTACGGGGCCAGCACAGATACGCAGTATTTT.

The gene calls are TRBV30 and TRBJ1-6; D is undetermined. Trimming removed 0 bases from V and 6 bases from J, with 9 bases in between. Germline V gene sequence: CDR1 GTSNPN, CDR2 SVGIG (reference sequence). This CDR3 comprises 14 residues. This chain's CDR3 is CAWSVPVANSPLHF. In nucleotides, the CDR3 is TGTGCCTGGAGTGTCCCAGTAGCTAATTCACCCCTCCACTTT. Full variable domain (outside the CDR3, taken from reference TRBV30 and TRBJ1-6): SQTIHQWPATLVQPVGSPLSLECTVEGTSNPNLYWYRQAAGRGLQLLFYSVGIGQISSEVPQNLSASRPQDRQFILSSKKLLLSDSGFYLCAWSVPVANSPLHFGNGTRLTVT.

The chain is built from TRBV11-3 and TRBJ2-2, with D perhaps TRBD1 or TRBD2 (5 bases each). The CDR3 has 15 residues. V shed 4 bases and J shed 1 base, with 10 bases lying between them. From germline, CDR1 is SGHNT and CDR2 YENEEA. The CDR3 reads CASSSEGLNTGELFF. DNA for the CDR3: TGTGCCAGCAGCTCCGAGGGGTTGAACACCGGGGAGCTGTTTTTT.

The gene calls are TRBV10-3 and TRBJ2-5; possible D gene TRBD2, 6 bases. V lost 0 bases to trimming and J lost 6 bases, with 11 bases between them. The CDR3 totals 14 residues. Germline CDR1 and CDR2: ENHRY and SYGVKD. Written as DNA, the CDR3 is TGTGCCATCAGTGAGTCGCCGGGGGAGCAGACCCAGTACTTC. Translating it yields CAISESPGEQTQYF.

The chain combines TRBV27 with TRBJ2-2; D is ambiguous. CDR1 MNHEY and CDR2 SMNVEV come from the germline V gene (reference sequence). This CDR3 region has 14 residues. With 7 bases removed from V and 0 bases from J, the gap between germline ends came to 9 bases. Written as DNA, the CDR3 is TGTGCCAGCAAGGTCGTAGCGAACACCGGGGAGCTGTTTTTT. It specifies CASKVVANTGELFF.

The chain combines TRBV5-1 with TRBJ2-2; D not resolved. Germline V CDR1 and CDR2: SGHRS, YFSETQ. The CDR3 has 13 amino acids. Trimming removed 3 bases from V and 2 bases from J, with 5 bases in between. The CDR3, as DNA: TGCGCCAGCAGCTATAGTAACACCGGGGAGCTGTTTTTT. Translated: CASSYSNTGELFF.

The chain links TRBV5-6 to TRBJ2-1; no firm D call. CDR3 length equals 15 residues. Germline CDR1 SGHDT, CDR2 YYEEEE. Between the trimmed V and J ends, which lost 0 bases and 4 bases, there was a span of 11 bases. Here the CDR3 DNA reads TGTGCCAGCAGCTTGGGTCAAAGAGCTTACAATGAGCAGTTCTTC. It specifies CASSLGQRAYNEQFF. The whole variable domain, remainder taken from reference TRBV5-6 and TRBJ2-1, is DAGVTQSPTHLIKTRGQQVTLRCSPKSGHDTVSWYQQALGQGPQFIFQYYEEEERQRGNFPDRFSGHQFPNYSSELNVNALLLGDSALYLCASSLGQRAYNEQFFGPGTRLTVL.

This rearrangement joins TRBV7-1 to TRBJ2-6; D is uncertain. TRBV7-1 is an open reading frame, and its role is uncertain. The CDR3 contains 14 residues. Trimming cost V 3 bases and J 3 bases, with 6 bases left between them. DNA of the CDR3: TGTGCCAGCAGCTCGGGGAATGGGGCCAACGTCCTGACTTTC. This codes for CASSSGNGANVLTF.